Below are 10 T cell receptor beta chains sequenced from a single sample in a study of cytomegalovirus exposure and HLA in healthy donors. Researchers ran the PCR with 60 Vbeta and 13 Jbeta primers. TCRdb keeps only in-frame clones here, not all; method: immunoSEQ multiplex PCR. The profile shows 150,000 to 200,000 clones, 12% of them singletons. Sequencing was performed on PBMCs. These receptors were collected from a man over 45 in good health and CMV-seropositive.

The chain's CDR3 is CASLPGQGGDTQYF. The DNA of the CDR3 is TGTGCCAGCCTACCGGGACAGGGGGGAGATACGCAGTATTTT. The chain recombines TRBV6-5 with TRBJ2-3, with 11 bases fitting TRBD1. The CDR3 contains 14 residues. V dropped 8 bases and J dropped 5; count of bases not matched to a gene: 6. CDR1 MNHEY and CDR2 SVGAGI come from the germline V gene.

This clone came up a few times. This chain uses TRBV10-3 with TRBJ2-3; weak D call: TRBD1 (5 bases). V was trimmed by 5 bases and J by 6 bases, leaving 15 bases between them. There are 14 residues in the CDR3. Germline CDR1 ENHRY, CDR2 SYGVKD. In DNA, the CDR3 is TGTGCCATCAGTTCCGGACCAGGGTCGGATACGCAGTATTTT. Encoded protein: CAISSGPGSDTQYF.

This chain connects TRBV5-4 to TRBJ2-1; 7 bases are shared with TRBD1. Per germline, CDR1 SGHNT and CDR2 YYREEE (reference sequence). V shed 0 bases and J 7 bases; nucleotides not matched to a gene: 4. The length of the CDR3 is 14 residues. CDR3 DNA: TGTGCCAGCAGCTTGGCCGGGACAGATAATGAGCAGTTCTTC. Translated, it gives CASSLAGTDNEQFF.

This clone was observed a handful of times. CDR3 protein: CASSRRTGRTEAFF. CDR3 bases: TGTGCCAGTAGTCGTAGGACAGGTCGCACTGAAGCTTTCTTT. The V and J genes are TRBV19 and TRBJ1-1; TRBD1 aligns across 7 bases. The trim removed 5 bases at V and 4 bases at J, leaving 7 bases unmatched. Germline lookup yields CDR1 LNHDA and CDR2 SQIVND (reference sequence). The CDR3 runs 14 residues.

The chain combines TRBV30 with TRBJ2-1, with TRBD2 as a possible D gene (6 bases). The germline gives CDR1 GTSNPN, CDR2 SVGIG (reference sequence). Trimming cost V 5 bases and J 9 bases, with 17 bases left between them. This CDR3 comprises 13 residues. The CDR3 loop is CAWGPGLTSEQFF. CDR3 nucleotide sequence: TGTGCCTGGGGTCCGGGACTTACCAGTGAGCAGTTCTTC. Using reference TRBV30 and TRBJ2-1 for the parts outside the CDR3, the full variable domain is SQTIHQWPATLVQPVGSPLSLECTVEGTSNPNLYWYRQAAGRGLQLLFYSVGIGQISSEVPQNLSASRPQDRQFILSSKKLLLSDSGFYLCAWGPGLTSEQFFGPGTRLTVL.

This clone has just a few counts. V is TRBV5-1 and J is TRBJ1-1; 9 bases map to TRBD1. V dropped 4 bases and J dropped 1; count of bases not matched to a gene: 14. The CDR3 runs to 18 residues. Germline CDR1 SGHRS, CDR2 YFSETQ. CDR3 DNA: TGCGCCAGCAGCCACAATTATGGACAGGGGTCGGGGAACACTGAAGCTTTCTTT. It codes for CASSHNYGQGSGNTEAFF.

The chain joins TRBV14 to TRBJ1-3, with D possibly matching TRBD1 (5 bases). The V gene lost 2 bases and the J gene lost 0 bases, with 8 bases spanning the gap. CDR1 is SGHDN, CDR2 FVKESK, per germline. This CDR3 is built from 15 residues. In DNA form, the CDR3 reads TGTGCCAGCAGCCAACCGCAGGGCTCTGGAAACACCATATATTTT. Amino acid sequence: CASSQPQGSGNTIYF.

The chain couples TRBV14 to TRBJ1-2, with TRBD1 matching over 9 bases. The CDR3 sequence is 16 residues long. Germline V lookup: CDR1 SGHDN, CDR2 FVKESK. Trimming took 1 base from V and 4 from J; bases not matched to a gene: 7. The CDR3 region has the DNA TGTGCCAGCAGCCAAGTACTGGGACAGGGCCTCTATGGCTACACCTTC. As protein: CASSQVLGQGLYGYTF.

The J gene is TRBJ1-4, the V gene TRBV28; D gene uncertain. This CDR3 is built from 13 residues. From germline, CDR1 is MDHEN and CDR2 SYDVKM. The V gene lost 6 bases and the J gene lost 3 bases, with 8 bases spanning the gap. The CDR3 spells CASRSPANEKLFF. The DNA of the CDR3 is TGTGCCAGCAGAAGCCCGGCTAATGAAAAACTGTTTTTT. The full variable domain, with the rest looked up from reference TRBV28 and TRBJ1-4, is DVKVTQSSRYLVKRTGEKVFLECVQDMDHENMFWYRQDPGLGLRLIYFSYDVKMKEKGDIPEGYSVSREKKERFSLILESASTNQTSMYLCASRSPANEKLFFGSGTQLSVL.

This clone has just a few counts. The chain recombines TRBV19 with TRBJ2-7; D possibly corresponds to TRBD1 (5 bases). CDR1 and CDR2 (germline): LNHDA, SQIVND (reference sequence). The CDR3 covers 14 residues. Trimming cost V 9 bases and J 0 bases, with 15 bases left between them. CDR3 sequence: CASSMTVSSYEQYF. The CDR3 DNA reads TGTGCCAGCTCAATGACAGTGAGCTCCTACGAGCAGTACTTC.